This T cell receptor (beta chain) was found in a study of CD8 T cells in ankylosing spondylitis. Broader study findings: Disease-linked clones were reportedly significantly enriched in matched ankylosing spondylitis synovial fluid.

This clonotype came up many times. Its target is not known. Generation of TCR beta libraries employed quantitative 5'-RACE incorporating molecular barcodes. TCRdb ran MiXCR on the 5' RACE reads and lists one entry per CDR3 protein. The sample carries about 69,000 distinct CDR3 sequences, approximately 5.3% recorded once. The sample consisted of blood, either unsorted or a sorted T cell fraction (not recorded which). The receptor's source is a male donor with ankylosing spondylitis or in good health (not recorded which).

The DNA of the CDR3 is TGCAGTGCCAGCGGGGGGCATCAGCCCCAGCATTTT. It encodes CSASGGHQPQHF. The chain combines TRBV20-1 with TRBJ1-5; D might be TRBD1 (6 bases). The ends were cut back, 6 bases at V and 5 bases at J, with 11 bases in the middle. This CDR3 has 12 amino acids. The V gene's germline CDR1 is DFQATT and CDR2 SNEGSKA (reference sequence).